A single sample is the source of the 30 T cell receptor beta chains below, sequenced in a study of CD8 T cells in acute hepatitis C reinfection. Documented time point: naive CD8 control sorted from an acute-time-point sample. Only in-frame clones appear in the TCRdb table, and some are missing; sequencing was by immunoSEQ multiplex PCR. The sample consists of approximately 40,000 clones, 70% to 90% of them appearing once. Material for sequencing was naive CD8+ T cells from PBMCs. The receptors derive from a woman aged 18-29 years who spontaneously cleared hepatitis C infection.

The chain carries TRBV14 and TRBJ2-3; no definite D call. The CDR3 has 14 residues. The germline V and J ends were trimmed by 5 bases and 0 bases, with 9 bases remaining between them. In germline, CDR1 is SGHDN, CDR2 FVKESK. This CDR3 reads CASSFTASTDTQYF. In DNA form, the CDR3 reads TGTGCCAGCAGCTTCACAGCGAGCACAGATACGCAGTATTTT. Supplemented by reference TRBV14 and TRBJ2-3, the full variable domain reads EAGVTQFPSHSVIEKGQTVTLRCDPISGHDNLYWYRRVMGKEIKFLLHFVKESKQDESGMPNNRFLAERTGGTYSTLKVQPAELEDSGVYFCASSFTASTDTQYFGPGTRLTVL.

The CDR3 spells CASRTGFEQYF. As DNA, the CDR3 is TGTGCCAGCAGAACAGGGTTTGAGCAGTACTTC. This rearrangement joins TRBV25-1 to TRBJ2-7; D is perhaps TRBD1 (6 bases). CDR1 and CDR2 from the germline V gene are MGHDK and SYGVNS. The CDR3 contains 11 residues. V shed 6 bases and J shed 7 bases, with 10 bases lying between them.

CDR3 sequence: CASSQVTHRQDEQYF. CDR3 in DNA: TGCGCCAGCAGCCAAGTAACACATCGTCAGGACGAGCAGTACTTC. The chain employs TRBV4-1 and TRBJ2-7; D gene unclear. The V end was cut by 1 base, the J end by 5 bases, with 15 bases between. In germline, CDR1 is MGHRA, CDR2 YSYEKL. This CDR3 spans 15 amino acids.

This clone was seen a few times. CDR3 amino acids: CASSTLGLPRYEQYF. The CDR3 DNA follows: TGTGCCAGCAGTACGCTTGGACTACCAAGATACGAGCAGTACTTC. The rearrangement uses TRBV27 and TRBJ2-7; D perhaps matches TRBD2 (6 bases). Germline V CDR1 and CDR2: MNHEY, SMNVEV (reference sequence). Trimming cost V 5 bases and J 4 bases, with 18 bases left between them. CDR3 size: 15 residues.

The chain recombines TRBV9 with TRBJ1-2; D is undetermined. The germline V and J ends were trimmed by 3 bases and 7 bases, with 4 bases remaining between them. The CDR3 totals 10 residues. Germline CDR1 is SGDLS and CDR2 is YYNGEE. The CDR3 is CASSGFGYTF. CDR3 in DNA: TGTGCCAGCAGCGGTTTTGGCTACACCTTC.

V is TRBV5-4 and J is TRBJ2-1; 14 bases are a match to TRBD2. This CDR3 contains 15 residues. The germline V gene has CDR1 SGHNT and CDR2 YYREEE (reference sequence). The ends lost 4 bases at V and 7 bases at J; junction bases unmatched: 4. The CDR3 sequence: CASSPGLAGDNEQFF. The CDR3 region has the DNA TGTGCCAGCAGCCCGGGACTAGCGGGAGATAATGAGCAGTTCTTC.

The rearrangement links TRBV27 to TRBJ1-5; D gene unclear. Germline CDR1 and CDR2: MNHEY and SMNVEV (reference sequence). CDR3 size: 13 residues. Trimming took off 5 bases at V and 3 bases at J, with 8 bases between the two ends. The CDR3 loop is CASSLDYNQPQHF. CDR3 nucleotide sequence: TGTGCCAGCAGTCTTGACTACAATCAGCCCCAGCATTTT.

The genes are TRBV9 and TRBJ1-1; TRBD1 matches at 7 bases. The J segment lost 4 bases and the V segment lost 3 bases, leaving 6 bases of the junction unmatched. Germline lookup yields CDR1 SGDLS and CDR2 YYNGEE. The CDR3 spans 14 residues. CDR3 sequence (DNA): TGTGCCAGCAGCGACAAGACAGGGCCCACTGAAGCTTTCTTT. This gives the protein CASSDKTGPTEAFF.

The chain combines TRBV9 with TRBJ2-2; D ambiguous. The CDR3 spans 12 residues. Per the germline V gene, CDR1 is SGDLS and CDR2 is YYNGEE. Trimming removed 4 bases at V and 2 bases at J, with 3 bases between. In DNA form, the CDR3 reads TGTGCCAGCAGCCCCAACACCGGGGAGCTGTTTTTT. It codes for CASSPNTGELFF.

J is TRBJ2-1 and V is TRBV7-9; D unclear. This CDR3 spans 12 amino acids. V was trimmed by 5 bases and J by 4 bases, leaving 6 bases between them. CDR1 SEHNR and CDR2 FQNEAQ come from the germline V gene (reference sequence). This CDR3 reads CASSVGYNEQFF. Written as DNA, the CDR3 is TGTGCCAGCAGCGTCGGGTACAATGAGCAGTTCTTC.

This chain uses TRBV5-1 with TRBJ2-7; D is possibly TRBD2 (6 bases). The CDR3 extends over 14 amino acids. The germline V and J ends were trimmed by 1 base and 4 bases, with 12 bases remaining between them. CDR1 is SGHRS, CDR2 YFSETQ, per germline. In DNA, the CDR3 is TGCGCCAGCAGCTTGACGGGAGTAGTTTACGAGCAGTACTTC. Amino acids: CASSLTGVVYEQYF.

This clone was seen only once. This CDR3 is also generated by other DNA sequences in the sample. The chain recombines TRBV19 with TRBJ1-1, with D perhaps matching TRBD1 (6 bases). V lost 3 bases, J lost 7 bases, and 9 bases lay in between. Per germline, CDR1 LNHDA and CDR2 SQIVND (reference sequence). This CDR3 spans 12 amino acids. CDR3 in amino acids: CASSMGADEAFF. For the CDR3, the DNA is TGTGCCAGTAGTATGGGGGCAGATGAAGCTTTCTTT. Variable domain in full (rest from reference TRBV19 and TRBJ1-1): DGGITQSPKYLFRKEGQNVTLSCEQNLNHDAMYWYRQDPGQGLRLIYYSQIVNDFQKGDIAEGYSVSREKKESFPLTVTSAQKNPTAFYLCASSMGADEAFFGQGTRLTVV.

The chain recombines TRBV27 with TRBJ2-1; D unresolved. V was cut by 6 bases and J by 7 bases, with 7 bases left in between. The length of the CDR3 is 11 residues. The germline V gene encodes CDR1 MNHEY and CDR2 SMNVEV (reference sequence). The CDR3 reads CASSMMNEQFF. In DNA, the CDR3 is TGTGCCAGCAGCATGATGAATGAGCAGTTCTTC.

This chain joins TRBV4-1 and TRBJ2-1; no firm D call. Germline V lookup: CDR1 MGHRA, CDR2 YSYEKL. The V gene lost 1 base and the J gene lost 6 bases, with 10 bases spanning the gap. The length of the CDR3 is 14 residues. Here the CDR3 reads CASSQAVRSNEQFF. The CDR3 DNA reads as TGCGCCAGCAGCCAAGCGGTCAGGAGCAATGAGCAGTTCTTC.

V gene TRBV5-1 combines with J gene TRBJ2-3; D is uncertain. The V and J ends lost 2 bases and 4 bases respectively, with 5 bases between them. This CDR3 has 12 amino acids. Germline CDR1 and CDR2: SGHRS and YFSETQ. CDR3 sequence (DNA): TGCGCCAGCAGCTTTCGTTCAGATACGCAGTATTTT. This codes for CASSFRSDTQYF.

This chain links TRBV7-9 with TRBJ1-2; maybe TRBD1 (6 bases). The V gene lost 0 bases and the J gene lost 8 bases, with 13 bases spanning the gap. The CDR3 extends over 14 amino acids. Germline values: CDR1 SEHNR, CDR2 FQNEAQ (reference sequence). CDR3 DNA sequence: TGTGCCAGCAGCTTAGCGCGATCAGGGGACGGCTACACCTTC. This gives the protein CASSLARSGDGYTF.

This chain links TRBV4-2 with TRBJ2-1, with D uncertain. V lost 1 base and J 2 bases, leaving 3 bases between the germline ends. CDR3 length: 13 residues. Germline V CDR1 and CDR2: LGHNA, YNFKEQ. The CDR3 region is CASSQGPYNEQFF. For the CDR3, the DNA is TGTGCCAGCAGCCAAGGCCCCTACAATGAGCAGTTCTTC.

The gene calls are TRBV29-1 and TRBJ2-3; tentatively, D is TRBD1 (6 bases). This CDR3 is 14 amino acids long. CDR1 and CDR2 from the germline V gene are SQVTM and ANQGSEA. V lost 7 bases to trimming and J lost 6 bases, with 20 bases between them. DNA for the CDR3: TGCAGCGCCCCGGTGGGCCAGGGGTATGATACGCAGTATTTT. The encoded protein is CSAPVGQGYDTQYF.

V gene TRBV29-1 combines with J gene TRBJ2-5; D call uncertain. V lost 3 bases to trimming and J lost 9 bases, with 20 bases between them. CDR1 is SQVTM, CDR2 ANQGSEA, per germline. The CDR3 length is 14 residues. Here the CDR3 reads CSVDPPALSRAQYF. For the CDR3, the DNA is TGCAGCGTTGACCCCCCGGCGTTATCTCGAGCCCAGTACTTC.

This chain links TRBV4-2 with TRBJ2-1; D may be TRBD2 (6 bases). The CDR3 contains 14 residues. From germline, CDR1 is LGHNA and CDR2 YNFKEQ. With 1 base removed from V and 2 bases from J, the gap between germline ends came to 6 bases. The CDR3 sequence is CASSQGGTYNEQFF. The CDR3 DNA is TGTGCCAGCAGCCAAGGCGGGACCTACAATGAGCAGTTCTTC.

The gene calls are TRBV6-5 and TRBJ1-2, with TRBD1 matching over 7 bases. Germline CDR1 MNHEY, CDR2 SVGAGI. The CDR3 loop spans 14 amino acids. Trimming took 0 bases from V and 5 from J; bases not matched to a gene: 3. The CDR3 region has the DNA TGTGCCAGCAGTTACTCAGGGGGCGGGTATGGCTACACCTTC. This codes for CASSYSGGGYGYTF.

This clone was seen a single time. The CDR3 coding sequence is TGCGCCAGCAGCCAAGACTCGGGGAGCTCCTACAATGAGCAGTTCTTC. Encoded protein: CASSQDSGSSYNEQFF. The V gene is TRBV4-1, the J gene TRBJ2-1, with TRBD2 as a possible D gene (5 bases). CDR1 is MGHRA, CDR2 YSYEKL, per germline. Trimming removed 0 bases at V and 0 bases at J, with 9 bases between. This CDR3 is built from 16 residues.

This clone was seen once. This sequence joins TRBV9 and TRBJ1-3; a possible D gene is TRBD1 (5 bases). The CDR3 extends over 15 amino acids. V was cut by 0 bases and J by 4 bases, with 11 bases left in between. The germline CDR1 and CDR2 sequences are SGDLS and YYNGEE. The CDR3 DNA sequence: TGTGCCAGCAGCGTAGCAGGAGGGACGGGAAACACCATATATTTT. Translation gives CASSVAGGTGNTIYF.

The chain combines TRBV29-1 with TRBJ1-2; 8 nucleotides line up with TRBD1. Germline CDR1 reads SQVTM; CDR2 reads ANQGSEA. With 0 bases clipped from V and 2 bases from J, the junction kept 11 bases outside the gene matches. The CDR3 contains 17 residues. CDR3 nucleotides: TGCAGCGTTGAAGATATGCAGGGGGCATCAGGAAACTATGGCTACACCTTC. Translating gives CSVEDMQGASGNYGYTF.

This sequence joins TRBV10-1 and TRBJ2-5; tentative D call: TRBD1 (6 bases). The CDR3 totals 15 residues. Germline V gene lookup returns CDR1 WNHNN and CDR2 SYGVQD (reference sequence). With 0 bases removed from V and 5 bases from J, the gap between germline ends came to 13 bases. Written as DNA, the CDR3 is TGCGCCAGCAGTGAGTCCGCCGGGACATCCGAGACCCAGTACTTC. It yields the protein CASSESAGTSETQYF.

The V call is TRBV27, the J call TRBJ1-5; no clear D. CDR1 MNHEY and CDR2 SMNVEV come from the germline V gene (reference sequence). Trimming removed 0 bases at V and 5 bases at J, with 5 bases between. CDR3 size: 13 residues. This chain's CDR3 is CASSLSSHQPQHF. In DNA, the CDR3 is TGTGCCAGCAGTTTATCCTCCCATCAGCCCCAGCATTTT.

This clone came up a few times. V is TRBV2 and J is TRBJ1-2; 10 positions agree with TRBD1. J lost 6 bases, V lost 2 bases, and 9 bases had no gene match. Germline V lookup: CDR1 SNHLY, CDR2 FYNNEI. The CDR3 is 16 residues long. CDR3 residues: CASSENRDRGDDGYTF. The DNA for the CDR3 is TGTGCCAGCAGTGAAAACAGGGACAGGGGCGATGATGGCTACACCTTC.

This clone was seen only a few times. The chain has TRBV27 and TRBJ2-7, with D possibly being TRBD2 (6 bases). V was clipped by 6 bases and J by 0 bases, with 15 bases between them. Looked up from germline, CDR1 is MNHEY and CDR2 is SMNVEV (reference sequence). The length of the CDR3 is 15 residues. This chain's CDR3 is CASRELAQSSYEQYF. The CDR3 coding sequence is TGTGCCAGCAGAGAACTAGCACAGAGCTCCTACGAGCAGTACTTC.

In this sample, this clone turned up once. CDR3 protein: CASKYGIGTDTQYF. For the CDR3, the DNA is TGTGCCAGCAAATACGGGATCGGGACAGATACGCAGTATTTT. The chain combines TRBV13 with TRBJ2-3; possible D gene TRBD2, 5 bases. The V and J ends lost 7 bases and 3 bases respectively, with 14 bases between them. In germline, CDR1 is PRHDT, CDR2 FYEKMQ (reference sequence). The CDR3 loop spans 14 amino acids.

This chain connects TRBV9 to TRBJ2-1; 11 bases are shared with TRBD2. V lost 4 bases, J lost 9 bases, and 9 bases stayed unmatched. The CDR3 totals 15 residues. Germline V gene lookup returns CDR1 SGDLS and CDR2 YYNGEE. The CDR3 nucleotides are TGTGCCAGCAGCCTCTCTCGGGGACTAGCGGTTGAGCAGTTCTTC. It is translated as CASSLSRGLAVEQFF.